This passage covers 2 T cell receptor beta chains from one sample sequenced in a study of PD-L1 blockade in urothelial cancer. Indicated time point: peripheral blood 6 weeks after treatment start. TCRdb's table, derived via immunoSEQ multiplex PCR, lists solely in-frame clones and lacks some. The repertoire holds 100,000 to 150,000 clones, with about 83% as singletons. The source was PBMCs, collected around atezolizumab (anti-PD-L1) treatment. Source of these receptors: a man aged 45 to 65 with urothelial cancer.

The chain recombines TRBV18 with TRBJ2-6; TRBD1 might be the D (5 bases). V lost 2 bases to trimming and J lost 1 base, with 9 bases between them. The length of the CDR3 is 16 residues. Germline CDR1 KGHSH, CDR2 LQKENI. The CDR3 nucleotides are TGTGCCAGCTCACCATTCACAGGATCTGGGGCCAACGTCCTGACTTTC. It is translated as CASSPFTGSGANVLTF.

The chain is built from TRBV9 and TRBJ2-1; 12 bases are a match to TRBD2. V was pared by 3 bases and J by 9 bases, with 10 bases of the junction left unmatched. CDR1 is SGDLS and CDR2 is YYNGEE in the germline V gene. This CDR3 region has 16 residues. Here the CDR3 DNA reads TGTGCCAGCAGCGCACTACTAGCGGGAGGTCAGGGTGAGCAGTTCTTC. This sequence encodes CASSALLAGGQGEQFF.